These T cell receptor beta chains were read from a single sample in a study of blood T cell repertoires in COVID-19. Only in-frame clones appear in the TCRdb table, and some are missing; sequencing was by immunoSEQ multiplex PCR. The data contain around 300,000 clones, 75% to 90% of them singletons. Sequenced sample: PBMCs or T cells enriched from blood (not recorded which). The receptors here all came from a man younger than 40 who had recovered from COVID-19. The CDR3 runs from the conserved cysteine through the conserved F or W. Fields, in order: V gene, J gene, CDR3 protein.

>TRBV19|TRBJ2-4
CASSQRSGGPLAKNIQYF
>TRBV28|TRBJ1-5
CASSSLEGVTGTGNQPQHF
>TRBV9|TRBJ2-1
CASSDNQGESSYNEQFF
>TRBV2|TRBJ2-4
CASSERQGKNIQYF
>TRBV24-1|TRBJ2-1
CATSDRSGDRVGQFF
>TRBV10-3|TRBJ1-2
CAISEQTGGKGGYTF
>TRBV25-1|TRBJ1-4
CASSAGTVNEKLFF
>TRBV9|TRBJ2-3
CASSGSGSADTQYF
>TRBV12-3/TRBV12-4|TRBJ2-1
CASSLTGVGEQFF
>TRBV21-1|TRBJ2-3
CASSVKRGARDTQYF
>TRBV6-5|TRBJ1-1
CASSTGPENTEAFF
>TRBV18|TRBJ2-3
CASSPGQGSTDTQYF
>TRBV15|TRBJ2-5
CATSRGGTGKETQYF
>TRBV21-1|TRBJ2-7
CASGTSGGAYEQYF
>TRBV5-6|TRBJ2-7
CASSGGTGRSYEQYF
>TRBV28|TRBJ2-4
CASGQFKNIQYF
>TRBV2|TRBJ1-2
CASSPTERYGYTF
>TRBV7-8|TRBJ2-2
CASSLRKGAGTGELFF
>TRBV20-1|TRBJ2-7
CSASSGGYYEQYF
>TRBV2|TRBJ1-2
CASSDRDGYTF
>TRBV19|TRBJ2-5
CASSQYQETQYF
>TRBV15|TRBJ2-7
CATSRDRALDRLSRGQYF
>TRBV6-5|TRBJ1-2
CASSSPFQAIYGYTF